This T cell receptor beta chain originates from a study of blood T cell repertoires in COVID-19. Study overall: PBMCs, B-cell-depleted T cells, or T cells were the source of the cDNA or gDNA that made up the material.

The V segment lost 0 bases and the J segment 9 bases; nucleotides outside the gene matches: 7. Germline CDR1 is SGHRS and CDR2 is YFSETQ. This CDR3 spans 15 amino acids. Assay used: immunoSEQ multiplex PCR; TCRdb lists only in-frame clones, some missing. This sample has a few hundred thousand clones; less than 90% occur once, and the top ten carry 2.2%. Source material: peripheral blood. J is TRBJ2-1 and V is TRBV5-1; 9 positions agree with TRBD2. This TCR was recovered from a woman aged 45-65 years with acute or convalescent COVID-19. The CDR3 bases are TGCGCCAGCAGCTTGGGGCCTAGCGGGGCCAGTGAGCAGTTCTTC. This encodes CASSLGPSGASEQFF.